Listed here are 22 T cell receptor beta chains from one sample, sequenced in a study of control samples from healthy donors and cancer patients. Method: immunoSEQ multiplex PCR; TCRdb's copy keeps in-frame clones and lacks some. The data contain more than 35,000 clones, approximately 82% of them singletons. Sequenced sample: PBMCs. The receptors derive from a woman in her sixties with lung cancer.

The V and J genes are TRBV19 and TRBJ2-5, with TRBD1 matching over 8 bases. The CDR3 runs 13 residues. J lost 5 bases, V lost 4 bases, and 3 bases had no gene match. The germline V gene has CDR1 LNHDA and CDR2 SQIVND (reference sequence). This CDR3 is CASSTGGLETQYF. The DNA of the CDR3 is TGTGCCAGTAGTACAGGGGGCCTCGAGACCCAGTACTTC.

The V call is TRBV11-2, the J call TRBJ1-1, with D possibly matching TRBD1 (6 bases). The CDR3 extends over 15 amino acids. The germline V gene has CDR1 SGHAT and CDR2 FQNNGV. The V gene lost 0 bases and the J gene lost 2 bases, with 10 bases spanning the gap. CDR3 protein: CASSLEGAANTEAFF. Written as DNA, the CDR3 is TGTGCCAGCAGCTTAGAGGGGGCCGCAAACACTGAAGCTTTCTTT. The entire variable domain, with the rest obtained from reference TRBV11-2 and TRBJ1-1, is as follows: EAGVAQSPRYKIIEKRQSVAFWCNPISGHATLYWYQQILGQGPKLLIQFQNNGVVDDSQLPKDRFSAERLKGVDSTLKIQPAKLEDSAVYLCASSLEGAANTEAFFGQGTRLTVV.

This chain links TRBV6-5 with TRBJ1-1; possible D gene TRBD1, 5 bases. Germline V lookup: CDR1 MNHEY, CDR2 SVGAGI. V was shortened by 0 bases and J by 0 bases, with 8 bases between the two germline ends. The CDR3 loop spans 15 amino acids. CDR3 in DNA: TGTGCCAGCAGTTACTCGACAGTAATGAACACTGAAGCTTTCTTT. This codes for CASSYSTVMNTEAFF.

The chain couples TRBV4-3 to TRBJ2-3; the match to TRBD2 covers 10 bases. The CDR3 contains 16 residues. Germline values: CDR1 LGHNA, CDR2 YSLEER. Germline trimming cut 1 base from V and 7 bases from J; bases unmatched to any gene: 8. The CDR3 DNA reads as TGCGCCAGCAGCCAAGCGTGGACTAGCGGATACAATACGCAGTATTTT. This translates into CASSQAWTSGYNTQYF.

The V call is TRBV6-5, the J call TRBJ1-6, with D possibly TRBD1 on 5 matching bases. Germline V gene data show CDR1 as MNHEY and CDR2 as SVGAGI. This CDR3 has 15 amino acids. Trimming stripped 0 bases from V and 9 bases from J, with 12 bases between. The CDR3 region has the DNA TGTGCCAGCAGTTACTCACCCAGGGCGGGTTCACCCCTCCACTTT. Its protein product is CASSYSPRAGSPLHF.

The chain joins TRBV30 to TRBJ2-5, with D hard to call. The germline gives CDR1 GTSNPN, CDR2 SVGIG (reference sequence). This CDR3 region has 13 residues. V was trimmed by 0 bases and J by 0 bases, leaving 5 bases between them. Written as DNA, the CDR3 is TGTGCCTGGAGTGTAGTTCACCAAGAGACCCAGTACTTC. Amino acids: CAWSVVHQETQYF. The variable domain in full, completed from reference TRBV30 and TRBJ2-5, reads SQTIHQWPATLVQPVGSPLSLECTVEGTSNPNLYWYRQAAGRGLQLLFYSVGIGQISSEVPQNLSASRPQDRQFILSSKKLLLSDSGFYLCAWSVVHQETQYFGPGTRLLVL.

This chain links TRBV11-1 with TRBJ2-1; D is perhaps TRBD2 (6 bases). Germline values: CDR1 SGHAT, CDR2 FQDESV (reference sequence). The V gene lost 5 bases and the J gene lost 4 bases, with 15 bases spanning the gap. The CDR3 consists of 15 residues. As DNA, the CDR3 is TGTGCCAGCAGCAGGGAGACTAGGAGGTACAATGAGCAGTTCTTC. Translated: CASSRETRRYNEQFF.

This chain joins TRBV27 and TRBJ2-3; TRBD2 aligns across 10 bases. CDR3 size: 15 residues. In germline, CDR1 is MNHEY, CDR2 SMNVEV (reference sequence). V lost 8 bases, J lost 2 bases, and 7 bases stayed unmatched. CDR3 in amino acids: CASGSGGPITDTQYF. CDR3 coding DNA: TGTGCCAGCGGTAGCGGGGGGCCCATCACAGATACGCAGTATTTT.

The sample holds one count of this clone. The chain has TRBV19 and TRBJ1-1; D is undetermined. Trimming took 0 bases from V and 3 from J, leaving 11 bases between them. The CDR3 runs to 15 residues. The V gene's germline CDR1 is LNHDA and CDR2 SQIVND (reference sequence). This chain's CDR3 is CASSIDGSDHTEAFF. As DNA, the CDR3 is TGTGCCAGTAGTATAGATGGTTCGGATCACACTGAAGCTTTCTTT.

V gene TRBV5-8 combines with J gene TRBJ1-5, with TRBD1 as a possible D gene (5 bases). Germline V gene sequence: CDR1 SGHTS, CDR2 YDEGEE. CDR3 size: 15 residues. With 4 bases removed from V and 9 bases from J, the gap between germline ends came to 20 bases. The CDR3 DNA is TGTGCCAGCAGCCCCTCTGTGGGGCTACGGGGGCCCCAGCATTTT. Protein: CASSPSVGLRGPQHF.

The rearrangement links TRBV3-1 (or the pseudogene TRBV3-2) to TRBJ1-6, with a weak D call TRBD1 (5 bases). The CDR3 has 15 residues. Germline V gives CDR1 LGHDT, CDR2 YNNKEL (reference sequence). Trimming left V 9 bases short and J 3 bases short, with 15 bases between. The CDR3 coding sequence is TGTGCCAGTTCATTCATGACAGTCTATAATTCACCCCTCCACTTT. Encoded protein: CASSFMTVYNSPLHF.

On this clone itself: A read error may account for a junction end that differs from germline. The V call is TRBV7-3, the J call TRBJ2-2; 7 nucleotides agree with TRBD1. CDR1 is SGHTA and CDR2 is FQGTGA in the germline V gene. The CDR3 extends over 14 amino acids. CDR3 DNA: TGTGCCAGCAGCCTAACAGGGGTCACCGGGGAGCTGTTTTTT. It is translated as CASSLTGVTGELFF.

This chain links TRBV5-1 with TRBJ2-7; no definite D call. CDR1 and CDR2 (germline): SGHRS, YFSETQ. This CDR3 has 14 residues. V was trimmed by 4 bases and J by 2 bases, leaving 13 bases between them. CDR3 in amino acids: CASSLGPPPYEQYF. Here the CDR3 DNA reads TGCGCCAGCAGCCTTGGACCGCCACCCTACGAGCAGTACTTC.

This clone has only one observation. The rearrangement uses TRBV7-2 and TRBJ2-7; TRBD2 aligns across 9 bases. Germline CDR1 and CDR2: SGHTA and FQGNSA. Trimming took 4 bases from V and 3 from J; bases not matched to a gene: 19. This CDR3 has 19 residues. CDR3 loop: CASSYLTSGHLPLYYEQYF. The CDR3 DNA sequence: TGTGCCAGCAGCTATCTGACTAGCGGCCACCTCCCCCTCTACTACGAGCAGTACTTC.

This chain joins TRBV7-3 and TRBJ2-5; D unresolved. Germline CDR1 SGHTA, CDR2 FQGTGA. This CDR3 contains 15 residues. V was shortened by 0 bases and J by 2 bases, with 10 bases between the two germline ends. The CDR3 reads CASSLTNNRQETQYF. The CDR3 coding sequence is TGTGCCAGCAGCTTAACGAACAACCGACAAGAGACCCAGTACTTC.

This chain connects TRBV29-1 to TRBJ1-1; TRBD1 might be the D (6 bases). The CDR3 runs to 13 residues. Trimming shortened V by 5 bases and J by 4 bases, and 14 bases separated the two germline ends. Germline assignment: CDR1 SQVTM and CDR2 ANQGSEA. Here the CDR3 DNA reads TGCAGCGTTTCGGGGGGCCGGGGCACTGAAGCTTTCTTT. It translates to CSVSGGRGTEAFF.

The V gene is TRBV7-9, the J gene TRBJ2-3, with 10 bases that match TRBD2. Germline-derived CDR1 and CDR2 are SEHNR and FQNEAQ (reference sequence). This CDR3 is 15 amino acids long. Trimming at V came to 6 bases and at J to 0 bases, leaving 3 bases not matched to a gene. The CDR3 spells CASSKTSGSTDTQYF. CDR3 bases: TGTGCCAGCAGTAAGACTAGCGGGAGCACAGATACGCAGTATTTT.

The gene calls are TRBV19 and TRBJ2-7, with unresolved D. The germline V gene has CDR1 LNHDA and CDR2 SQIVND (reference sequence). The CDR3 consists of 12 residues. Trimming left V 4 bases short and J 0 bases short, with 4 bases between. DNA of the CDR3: TGTGCCAGTAGTACCGACTCCTACGAGCAGTACTTC. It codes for CASSTDSYEQYF.

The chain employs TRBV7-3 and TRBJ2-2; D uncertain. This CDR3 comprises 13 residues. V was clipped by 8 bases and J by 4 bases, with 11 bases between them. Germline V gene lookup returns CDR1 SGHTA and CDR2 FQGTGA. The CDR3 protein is CASQLVVTGELFF. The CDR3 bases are TGTGCCAGCCAACTCGTAGTCACCGGGGAGCTGTTTTTT.

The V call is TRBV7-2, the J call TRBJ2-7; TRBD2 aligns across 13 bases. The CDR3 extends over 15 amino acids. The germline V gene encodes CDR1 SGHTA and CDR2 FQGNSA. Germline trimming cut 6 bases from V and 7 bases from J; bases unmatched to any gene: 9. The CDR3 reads CASSQGLAGVGEQYF. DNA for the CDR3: TGTGCCAGCAGTCAAGGACTAGCGGGGGTGGGAGAGCAGTACTTC.

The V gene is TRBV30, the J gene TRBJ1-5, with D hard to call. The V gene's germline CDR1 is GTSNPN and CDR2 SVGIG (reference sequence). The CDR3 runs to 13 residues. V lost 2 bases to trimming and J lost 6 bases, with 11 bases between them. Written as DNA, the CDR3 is TGTGCCTGGAGTATAAAGGAAAGTCAGCCCCAGCATTTT. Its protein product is CAWSIKESQPQHF.

The CDR3 DNA reads as TGTGCCAGCAGTCGGGGACCTAACACCGGGGAGCTGTTTTTT. This translates into CASSRGPNTGELFF. The chain recombines TRBV6-5 with TRBJ2-2; D may correspond to TRBD1 or TRBD2 (5 bases each). The CDR3 is 14 residues long. V was pared by 5 bases and J by 2 bases, with 9 bases between. The germline V gene has CDR1 MNHEY and CDR2 SVGAGI.